The 32 T cell receptor beta chains in this list originate from one sample, sequenced in a study of spatial heterogeneity in lung cancer (dated by TCRdb to the late 2010s). The paper's findings and limits, for the study overall: The number of expanded intratumoral alpha and beta TCRs correlated with the tumor nonsynonymous mutation count.

Libraries were built with 5' RACE. These reads were obtained on a NextSeq 500. The public reads were run again by TCRdb, first through fastp at Q25 and then through MiXCR, and only productive beta chains were kept. When rows share a CDR3 protein, they turn into one entry using the most common DNA and genes. In this sample the table shows 8,000 to 9,500 distinct CDR3 sequences, 2.9% of which occur a single time. The top ten constitute roughly 13% of the sample. Which antigens these TCRs recognize remains unknown. The time point label on this specimen signifies: sample taken at primary tumor resection. The sample in question was lung tumor tissue, obtained at surgery. The receptors derive from a male donor with early-stage non-small cell lung cancer.

By sample share, this clonotype is large (0.1 to 1%). A read error may account for a junction end that differs from germline. In nucleotides, the CDR3 is TGCGCCAGCAGCCAAGATATAAGCGGGGGCTGGGTCTTC. Its translation is CASSQDISGGWVF. The chain links TRBV4-3 to TRBJ2-1, with TRBD2 matching over 8 bases. The CDR3 is 13 residues long. The germline V gene has CDR1 LGHNA and CDR2 YSLEER.

This clonotype was counted between two and nine times. The V call is TRBV28, the J call TRBJ2-5, with no clear D. Deletions cut 2 bases from V and 6 bases from J, with 19 bases between. The CDR3 consists of 16 residues. Germline V lookup: CDR1 MDHEN, CDR2 SYDVKM. The CDR3 bases are TGTGCCAGCAGTTTACCATTCTCGCTTACGATGAAGACCCAGTACTTC. It yields the protein CASSLPFSLTMKTQYF.

This clonotype appeared many times. This chain connects TRBV13 to TRBJ2-5, with D tentatively TRBD2 (5 bases). CDR1 PRHDT and CDR2 FYEKMQ come from the germline V gene (reference sequence). The CDR3 sequence is 14 residues long. V was shortened by 5 bases and J by 1 base, with 11 bases between the two germline ends. The CDR3 sequence: CASSDSGIQETQYF. CDR3 in DNA: TGTGCCAGCAGCGATTCCGGGATCCAAGAGACCCAGTACTTC.

This clonotype was picked up many times. Relative to the germline gene, one junction end is altered; a read error may explain this. The gene calls are TRBV7-7 and TRBJ2-2; 8 bases map to TRBD1. This CDR3 is 15 amino acids long. Looked up from germline, CDR1 is SSHAT and CDR2 is FNYEAQ (reference sequence). The CDR3 reads CASSPRTGSTGELFF. The CDR3 DNA follows: TGTGCTAGCAGCCCCAGGACAGGGTCCACCGGGGAGCTGTTTTTT. The full variable domain, in which reference TRBV7-7 and TRBJ2-2 provide the parts outside the CDR3, is GAGVSQSPRYKVTKRGQDVTLRCDPISSHATLYWYQQALGQGPEFLTYFNYEAQPDKSGLPSDRFSAERPEGSISTLTIQRTEQRDSAMYRCASSPRTGSTGELFFGEGSRLTVL.

In this sample, this clonotype turned up many times. The chain links TRBV14 to TRBJ1-1, with 7 bases lining up with TRBD1. Per germline, CDR1 SGHDN and CDR2 FVKESK. CDR3 length: 16 residues. The ends lost 2 bases at V and 6 bases at J; junction bases unmatched: 12. CDR3 sequence: CASSQLGQRGTAEAFF. Here the CDR3 DNA reads TGTGCCAGCAGCCAACTGGGACAGAGGGGAACGGCTGAAGCTTTCTTT.

Ten or more counts support this clonotype. V is TRBV5-1 and J is TRBJ2-3; D gene ambiguous. V shed 1 base and J shed 0 bases, with 15 bases lying between them. CDR1 and CDR2 (germline): SGHRS, YFSETQ. This CDR3 is built from 17 residues. The CDR3 DNA sequence: TGCGCCAGCAGCTTGCTGGCCAGTCGGTCTAGCACAGATACGCAGTATTTT. Protein: CASSLLASRSSTDTQYF.

This clonotype has ten or more counts. The chain employs TRBV6-2 or TRBV6-3 and TRBJ2-7; D is possibly TRBD1 (7 bases). This CDR3 is built from 14 residues. Germline V gene data show CDR1 as MNHEY and CDR2 as SVGEGT. V was shortened by 5 bases and J by 3 bases, with 14 bases between the two germline ends. The CDR3 DNA sequence: TGTGCCAGCAGTCCCCAGGGGGGAGTCTACGAGCAGTACTTC. Translated: CASSPQGGVYEQYF.

This clonotype ranks as medium-sized. The chain is built from TRBV20-1 and TRBJ2-5; 7 nucleotides agree with TRBD2. Germline V CDR1 and CDR2: DFQATT, SNEGSKA (reference sequence). V trimming: 0 bases; J trimming: 4 bases; junction bases outside the gene matches: 11. The CDR3 runs 16 residues. The CDR3: CSARDPLRGGGETQYF. The CDR3 DNA reads TGCAGTGCTAGAGATCCGCTCCGCGGGGGAGGAGAGACCCAGTACTTC.

This clonotype came up many times. The V gene is TRBV6-6, the J gene TRBJ1-4; TRBD1 matches 8 bases. V lost 6 bases, J lost 7 bases, and 19 bases stayed unmatched. The CDR3 is made up of 18 amino acids. CDR1 and CDR2 from the germline V gene are MNHNY and SVGAGI (reference sequence). The CDR3 spells CASSREPGQASRSEKLFF. As DNA, the CDR3 is TGTGCCAGCAGCCGCGAGCCGGGACAGGCCTCGCGGAGTGAAAAACTGTTTTTT.

This clonotype is medium-sized by share. The chain recombines TRBV25-1 with TRBJ2-1; TRBD2 agrees at 7 bases. Losses at the gene ends were 4 bases for V and 7 bases for J; bases not matched to a gene: 7. The CDR3 consists of 14 residues. Germline assignment: CDR1 MGHDK and CDR2 SYGVNS. CDR3: CASSAYIGGNEQFF. The CDR3 DNA is TGTGCCAGCAGTGCCTATATCGGGGGGAATGAGCAGTTCTTC.

At least ten counts were recorded for this clonotype. This rearrangement joins TRBV9 to TRBJ2-7; no clear D. Per the germline V gene, CDR1 is SGDLS and CDR2 is YYNGEE. This CDR3 is 16 amino acids long. V was clipped by 3 bases and J by 2 bases, with 18 bases between them. The CDR3 nucleotides read TGTGCCAGCAGCGCTTCCCCTATCGAACCCACCTACGAGCAGTACTTC. It yields the protein CASSASPIEPTYEQYF.

This clonotype has at least ten counts. The chain is built from TRBV7-2 and TRBJ2-1; D is undetermined. V lost 7 bases to trimming and J lost 0 bases, with 13 bases between them. This CDR3 is built from 15 residues. CDR1 is SGHTA, CDR2 FQGNSA, per germline. CDR3 in DNA: TGTGCCAGCACCACGGACCTCAGCTCCTACAATGAGCAGTTCTTC. It codes for CASTTDLSSYNEQFF. Full variable domain (outside the CDR3, taken from reference TRBV7-2 and TRBJ2-1): GAGVSQSPSNKVTEKGKDVELRCDPISGHTALYWYRQSLGQGLEFLIYFQGNSAPDKSGLPSDRFSAERTGGSVSTLTIQRTQQEDSAVYLCASTTDLSSYNEQFFGPGTRLTVL.

At least ten counts were recorded for this clonotype. This rearrangement joins TRBV9 to TRBJ2-1; no firm D call. The length of the CDR3 is 14 residues. Germline CDR1 reads SGDLS; CDR2 reads YYNGEE. V dropped 2 bases and J dropped 5 bases, with 11 bases sitting between them. The CDR3, as DNA: TGTGCCAGCAGCGTCAGGACGGACGACAATGAGCAGTTCTTC. It translates to CASSVRTDDNEQFF.

The table lists this clonotype with many counts. The chain carries TRBV30 and TRBJ1-5; D is unclear. Trimming removed 1 base from V and 6 bases from J, with 13 bases in between. There are 14 residues in the CDR3. CDR1 and CDR2 from the germline V gene are GTSNPN and SVGIG (reference sequence). The CDR3 nucleotides are TGTGCCTGGAGTGAAGGTCCCCGGGGTCAGCCCCAGCATTTT. Encoded protein: CAWSEGPRGQPQHF. Filled out from reference TRBV30 and TRBJ1-5, the complete variable domain reads SQTIHQWPATLVQPVGSPLSLECTVEGTSNPNLYWYRQAAGRGLQLLFYSVGIGQISSEVPQNLSASRPQDRQFILSSKKLLLSDSGFYLCAWSEGPRGQPQHFGDGTRLSIL.

Judged by abundance, this clonotype is medium-sized. V and J are TRBV11-2 and TRBJ1-4; D not resolved. The CDR3 totals 15 residues. In germline, CDR1 is SGHAT, CDR2 FQNNGV. V dropped 2 bases and J dropped 5 bases, with 12 bases sitting between them. In DNA, the CDR3 is TGTGCCAGCAGCTTATTGGGATTGCTGAATGAAAAACTGTTTTTT. Translation: CASSLLGLLNEKLFF.

This clonotype is medium-sized. The chain carries TRBV10-3 and TRBJ2-3; maybe TRBD1 (6 bases). The germline CDR1 and CDR2 sequences are ENHRY and SYGVKD. This CDR3 spans 14 amino acids. The V end was cut by 11 bases, the J end by 2 bases, with 17 bases between. The CDR3 DNA reads TGTGCCGCAAACCCAGGGGTAGACACAGATACGCAGTATTTT. This gives the protein CAANPGVDTDTQYF.

In its sample, this clonotype was seen many times. The CDR3 DNA reads TGTGCCAGCAGCTCCACAGGGGCACAGGGCTACGGGGCCAACGTCCTGACTTTC. This encodes CASSSTGAQGYGANVLTF. This chain joins TRBV7-3 and TRBJ2-6; 7 positions match TRBD1. With 4 bases clipped from V and 4 bases from J, the junction kept 13 bases outside the gene matches. CDR1 is SGHTA, CDR2 FQGTGA, per germline. CDR3 length: 18 residues. Using reference TRBV7-3 and TRBJ2-6 for the parts outside the CDR3, the full variable domain is GAGVSQTPSNKVTEKGKYVELRCDPISGHTALYWYRQSLGQGPEFLIYFQGTGAADDSGLPNDRFFAVRPEGSVSTLKIQRTERGDSAVYLCASSSTGAQGYGANVLTFGAGSRLTVL.

This clonotype was seen many times. The chain couples TRBV7-2 to TRBJ1-1; unclear D gene. This CDR3 comprises 14 residues. From germline, CDR1 is SGHTA and CDR2 FQGNSA. V was cut by 2 bases and J by 1 base, with 8 bases left in between. The CDR3, as DNA: TGTGCCAGCAGCTTAAGGCGGGCGAACACTGAAGCTTTCTTT. This gives the protein CASSLRRANTEAFF.

This clonotype was seen many times. In DNA form, the CDR3 reads TGTGCCAGCAGTGAAGTTGAGGGAGGGTACACTGAAGCTTTCTTT. Protein: CASSEVEGGYTEAFF. V usage is TRBV6-1 and J usage is TRBJ1-1; D call uncertain. The CDR3 runs to 15 residues. Germline assignment: CDR1 MNHNS and CDR2 SASEGT. The V gene lost 1 base and the J gene lost 3 bases, with 12 bases spanning the gap.

This clonotype was recorded at least ten times. This chain links TRBV4-2 with TRBJ2-2; D is perhaps TRBD1 or TRBD2 (5 bases each). This CDR3 is 15 amino acids long. V was pared by 4 bases and J by 5 bases, with 14 bases between. The germline V gene has CDR1 LGHNA and CDR2 YNFKEQ. The CDR3 protein is CASSPGTPETGELFF. CDR3 nucleotides: TGTGCCAGCAGCCCGGGGACCCCGGAGACCGGGGAGCTGTTTTTT.

This clonotype was recorded at least ten times. This rearrangement joins TRBV7-8 to TRBJ1-1; TRBD1 aligns across 10 bases. Germline V lookup: CDR1 SGHVS, CDR2 FQNEAQ. V dropped 5 bases and J dropped 4; count of bases not matched to a gene: 4. The CDR3 runs 14 residues. CDR3 amino acids: CASSLRDRGTEAFF. CDR3 sequence (DNA): TGTGCCAGCAGCCTTCGGGACAGGGGCACTGAAGCTTTCTTT.

This clonotype came up many times. This chain links TRBV18 with TRBJ2-7; TRBD1 aligns across 7 bases. This CDR3 comprises 14 residues. CDR1 is KGHSH and CDR2 is LQKENI in the germline V gene. The ends lost 6 bases at V and 3 bases at J; junction bases unmatched: 8. CDR3 nucleotide sequence: TGTGCCAGCTCTGCGTGGGGACAGATCTACGAGCAGTACTTC. It specifies CASSAWGQIYEQYF.

This clonotype is medium-sized by share. The V call is TRBV2, the J call TRBJ2-5; D unclear. The CDR3 totals 16 residues. Germline CDR1 is SNHLY and CDR2 is FYNNEI. Trimming cost V 5 bases and J 5 bases, with 21 bases left between them. The CDR3 nucleotides read TGTGCCAGCAGTAGTTCATCTGGCGGCGGATGGGAGACCCAGTACTTC. This sequence encodes CASSSSSGGGWETQYF.

The table lists this clonotype with many counts. The chain employs TRBV7-9 and TRBJ2-2, with D perhaps being TRBD1 or TRBD2 (5 bases each). Trimming cost V 4 bases and J 7 bases, with 16 bases left between them. CDR1 is SEHNR, CDR2 FQNEAQ, per germline (reference sequence). The CDR3 length is 15 residues. CDR3 region: CASSSSGRRGGELFF. DNA for the CDR3: TGTGCCAGCAGCTCCTCGGGGCGTCGTGGCGGGGAGCTGTTTTTT.

This chain joins TRBV6-1 and TRBJ1-4; unclear D gene. Germline V lookup: CDR1 MNHNS, CDR2 SASEGT. The V end was cut by 5 bases, the J end by 10 bases, with 17 bases between. CDR3 length equals 14 residues. DNA for the CDR3: TGTGCCAGCAGTAACGAGGACGGGGTGGGAAAACTGTTTTTT. It encodes CASSNEDGVGKLFF.

This clonotype has ten or more counts. The CDR3 loop is CASRELASTSYEQYF. The CDR3 DNA sequence: TGTGCCAGCAGGGAACTAGCGTCGACCTCCTACGAGCAGTACTTC. V gene TRBV6-1 combines with J gene TRBJ2-7, with 7 bases fitting TRBD2. The trim removed 6 bases at V and 0 bases at J, leaving 8 bases unmatched. Per the germline V gene, CDR1 is MNHNS and CDR2 is SASEGT. The CDR3 is 15 residues long.

In this sample, this clonotype turned up many times. V and J are TRBV25-1 and TRBJ2-3; weak D call: TRBD2 (5 bases). This CDR3 spans 14 amino acids. From germline, CDR1 is MGHDK and CDR2 SYGVNS. V dropped 7 bases and J dropped 5 bases, with 16 bases sitting between them. The DNA for the CDR3 is TGTGCCAGCACCGACGCGGGTACGGTAGATACGCAGTATTTT. As protein: CASTDAGTVDTQYF.

This clonotype has ten or more counts. The gene calls are TRBV24-1 and TRBJ1-2; D gene ambiguous. V lost 6 bases to trimming and J lost 5 bases, with 9 bases between them. CDR3 length equals 12 residues. Germline CDR1 and CDR2: KGHDR and SFDVKD. The CDR3 loop is CATSREKYGYTF. The CDR3 DNA follows: TGTGCCACCAGTAGGGAAAAGTATGGCTACACCTTC.

This clonotype was picked up many times. The chain employs TRBV20-1 and TRBJ1-6, with D hard to call. Germline loops: CDR1 DFQATT, CDR2 SNEGSKA (reference sequence). The CDR3 is 14 residues long. The ends were cut back, 5 bases at V and 1 base at J, with 9 bases in the middle. CDR3 coding DNA: TGCAGTGCTTACTTTCTTTCCTATAATTCACCCCTCCACTTT. As protein: CSAYFLSYNSPLHF.

At least ten counts were recorded for this clonotype. CDR3 sequence reads: CASSETGRGPTGELFF. The CDR3 DNA follows: TGTGCCAGCAGTGAAACGGGCAGGGGGCCCACCGGGGAGCTGTTTTTT. This chain uses TRBV6-1 with TRBJ2-2; TRBD1 aligns across 8 bases. CDR1 MNHNS and CDR2 SASEGT come from the germline V gene. The CDR3 has 16 residues. V was pared by 2 bases and J by 4 bases, with 6 bases of the junction left unmatched.

The table lists this clonotype with many counts. V is TRBV2 and J is TRBJ2-2, with D perhaps matching TRBD1 (5 bases). Trimming took 11 bases from V and 7 from J, leaving 23 bases between them. CDR3 size: 15 residues. Per the germline V gene, CDR1 is SNHLY and CDR2 is FYNNEI. The CDR3 DNA follows: TGTGCCGGATCTGGACAAAGGGGATCGGGCGGGGAGCTGTTTTTT. Protein product: CAGSGQRGSGGELFF.

In its sample, this clonotype was seen many times. The V call is TRBV4-2, the J call TRBJ2-5; D is uncertain. The CDR3 is made up of 14 amino acids. The ends were cut back, 1 base at V and 3 bases at J, with 9 bases in the middle. Germline CDR1 LGHNA, CDR2 YNFKEQ. The CDR3 here is CASSQGASKETQYF. CDR3 nucleotide sequence: TGTGCCAGCAGCCAAGGAGCGTCGAAAGAGACCCAGTACTTC.